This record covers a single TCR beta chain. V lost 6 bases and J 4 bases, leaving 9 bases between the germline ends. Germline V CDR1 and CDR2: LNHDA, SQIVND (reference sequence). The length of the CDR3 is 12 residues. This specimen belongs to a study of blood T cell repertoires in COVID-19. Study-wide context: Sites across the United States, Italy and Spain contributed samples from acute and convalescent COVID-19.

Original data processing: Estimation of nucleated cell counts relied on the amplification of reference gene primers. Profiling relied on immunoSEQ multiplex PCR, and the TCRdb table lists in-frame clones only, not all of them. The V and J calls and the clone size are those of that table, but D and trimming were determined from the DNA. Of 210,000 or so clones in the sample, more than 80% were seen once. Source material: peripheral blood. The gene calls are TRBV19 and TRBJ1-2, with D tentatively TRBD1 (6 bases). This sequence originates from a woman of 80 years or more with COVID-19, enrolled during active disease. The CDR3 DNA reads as TGTGCCAGTAGGAGGACAGCCTATGGCTACACCTTC. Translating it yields CASRRTAYGYTF. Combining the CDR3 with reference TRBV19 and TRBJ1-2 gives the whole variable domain DGGITQSPKYLFRKEGQNVTLSCEQNLNHDAMYWYRQDPGQGLRLIYYSQIVNDFQKGDIAEGYSVSREKKESFPLTVTSAQKNPTAFYLCASRRTAYGYTFGSGTRLTVV.